A selection of T cell receptor beta chains follows, all from one sample in a study of blood T cell repertoires in COVID-19. TCRdb keeps only in-frame clones here, not all; method: immunoSEQ multiplex PCR. The sample shows about 130,000 clones, roughly 80% of them seen only once. Sequencing was done on a sample of peripheral blood. These receptors all stem from a woman of 80 years or more with acute or convalescent COVID-19. CDR3s include the opening cysteine and the closing phenylalanine or tryptophan. D genes are given only for firm matches. A row's size may be missing; if present it is once, few, many or a size class.

J gene	D gene	clone size	V gene	CDR3 protein	CDR3 DNA
TRBJ1-1	NA	NA	TRBV3-1/TRBV3-2	CASSFLENTEAFF	TGTGCCAGCAGCTTCCTAGAGAACACTGAAGCTTTCTTT
TRBJ1-2	TRBD1	few	TRBV12-5	CASGLVRDRVNYGYTF	TGTGCTAGTGGTTTGGTCAGAGACAGGGTAAACTATGGCTACACCTTC
TRBJ1-1	TRBD1	NA	TRBV4-1	CASSQEAGGTGTEAFF	TGCGCCAGCAGCCAAGAAGCAGGGGGGACAGGCACTGAAGCTTTCTTT
TRBJ2-7	TRBD1	NA	TRBV19	CASSIGISGTAPYEQYF	TGTGCCAGTAGTATAGGGATTTCCGGGACAGCTCCCTACGAGCAGTACTTC
TRBJ2-5	TRBD2	NA	TRBV7-6	CASNHDGKRGGQETQYF	TGTGCCAGCAACCATGATGGGAAGCGGGGGGGCCAAGAGACCCAGTACTTC
TRBJ2-7	NA	NA	TRBV12-3/TRBV12-4	CASSRRAVQYF	TGTGCCAGCAGCCGCCGAGCGGTGCAGTACTTC
TRBJ1-5	NA	NA	TRBV6-1	CASSESTATQPQHF	TGTGCCAGCAGTGAATCCACAGCTACTCAGCCCCAGCATTTT
TRBJ1-1	NA	NA	TRBV9	CASSVSGYGTEAFF	TGTGCCAGCAGCGTATCGGGGTATGGCACTGAAGCTTTCTTT
TRBJ2-1	NA	NA	TRBV20-1	CSAYNNEQFF	TGCAGTGCTTATAACAATGAGCAGTTCTTC
TRBJ1-5	NA	NA	TRBV30	CAWSSGSGGNQPQHF	TGTGCCTGGAGTTCAGGGTCGGGGGGCAATCAGCCCCAGCATTTT
TRBJ2-5	NA	NA	TRBV15	CATSRGGTGQETQYF	TGTGCCACCAGCAGGGGGGGGACAGGTCAAGAGACCCAGTACTTC
TRBJ1-6	NA	NA	TRBV15	CATSRRQSSYNSPLHF	TGTGCCACCAGCCGTAGACAGAGCTCCTATAATTCACCCCTCCACTTT
TRBJ2-1	NA	NA	TRBV11-3	CASSPGVSGGDEQFF	TGTGCCAGCAGCCCAGGAGTTTCTGGAGGAGATGAGCAGTTCTTC
TRBJ1-3	NA	NA	TRBV19	CASSLGTTGNTIYF	TGTGCCAGTAGCCTCGGCACGACAGGAAACACCATATATTTT
TRBJ2-1	TRBD2	NA	TRBV19	CASSIAPRLAGAYNEQFF	TGTGCCAGTAGTATAGCCCCGAGACTAGCGGGGGCCTACAATGAGCAGTTCTTC
TRBJ1-1	NA	NA	TRBV9	CASSAKTVNTEAFF	TGTGCCAGCAGCGCTAAGACAGTGAACACTGAAGCTTTCTTT
TRBJ2-2	NA	NA	TRBV11-2	CASSLGTLSTGELFF	TGTGCCAGCAGCTTGGGGACACTCTCCACCGGGGAGCTGTTTTTT